These T cell receptor beta chains were read from a single sample in a study of shared clonotypes between healthy human individuals. Assay used: immunoSEQ multiplex PCR; TCRdb lists only in-frame clones, some missing. This table holds under 1,900,000 clones, 97% to 99% found once. Sequencing was done on a sample of naive CD4+ T cells sorted from blood. These receptors all come from a man aged 25 to 40 in good health. CDR3s include the opening cysteine and the closing phenylalanine or tryptophan. Each record gives: clone size, D gene, J gene, V gene, CDR3 DNA, CDR3 protein. D genes are given only for firm matches. The size of a clone is reported for some rows only, either as once, few or many, or as a class for expanded clones.

>few|TRBD1|TRBJ1-1|TRBV29-1
TGCAGCGTTCGGGACAGGGGGGGGTTAACTGAAGCTTTCTTT
CSVRDRGGLTEAFF
>-|TRBD1|TRBJ2-2|TRBV15
TGTGCCACCAGCACCTTCCGGACAGGAGGCACCGGGGAGCTGTTTTTT
CATSTFRTGGTGELFF
>-|-|TRBJ2-1|TRBV15
TGTGCCACCAGCAGAGTAGACAGTTACAATGAGCAGTTCTTC
CATSRVDSYNEQFF
>-|-|TRBJ1-5|TRBV16
TGTGCCAGCACCCAGAGGGGACGGGGCAATCAGCCCCAGCATTTT
CASTQRGRGNQPQHF
>-|TRBD1|TRBJ2-7|TRBV27
TGTGCCAGCAGTTCGCCGTCGGCAGGGGGAGATTACGAGCAGTACTTC
CASSSPSAGGDYEQYF
>once|-|TRBJ2-3|TRBV7-7
TGTGCTAGCAGCATTGGTGCCGGCACAGATACGCAGTATTTT
CASSIGAGTDTQYF
>-|-|TRBJ2-1|TRBV28
TGTGCCAGCAGTCTGGCCTACAATGAGCAGTTCTTC
CASSLAYNEQFF
>-|-|TRBJ1-4|TRBV9
TGTGCCAGCAGCTATGGAAGGGGCGCGGTTGAAAAACTGTTTTTT
CASSYGRGAVEKLFF
>-|TRBD2|TRBJ2-7|TRBV18
TGTGCCAGCTCACCAGCAACTAGCGGGAAGTACGAGCAGTACTTC
CASSPATSGKYEQYF
>-|-|TRBJ2-7|TRBV28
TGTGCCAGCAGTTTAGGGGCAGGGGTTAGTTACGAGCAGTACTTC
CASSLGAGVSYEQYF
>-|TRBD1|TRBJ2-7|TRBV7-2
TGTGCCAGCAGCCCTCGGGCAGGGGGCTACGAGCAGTACTTC
CASSPRAGGYEQYF
>-|TRBD2|TRBJ2-7|TRBV4-2
TGTGCCAGCAGCTTGGACCCAGCGGGAGACTACGAGCAGTACTTC
CASSLDPAGDYEQYF
>-|-|TRBJ2-7|TRBV5-4
TGTGCCAGCACCCTTGGCGTGGCAGGACGCTACGAGCAGTACTTC
CASTLGVAGRYEQYF
>-|TRBD1|TRBJ1-4|TRBV15
TGTGCCACCAGCACCCGGACGGGACAGGGGGCTATGGGAATCTTGAGTAAACTGTTTTTT
CATSTRTGQGAMGILSKLFF
>-|TRBD2|TRBJ2-3|TRBV5-1
TGCGCCAGCAGCCAAATTAGCGGGAGTGCCCAAGGGCAGTATTTT
CASSQISGSAQGQYF
>-|TRBD2|TRBJ2-2|TRBV5-5
TGTGCCAGCAGCTTGCGGGGGGAGAACACCGGGGAGCTGTTTTTT
CASSLRGENTGELFF
>-|TRBD2|TRBJ2-7|TRBV7-8
TGTGCCAGCAGCTTATCCTTAGGCGGGGGACTGAGGTCCTACGAGCAGTACTTC
CASSLSLGGGLRSYEQYF
>-|-|TRBJ2-7|TRBV2
TGTGCCAGCAGTGAAGAGACCTACGAGCAGTACTTC
CASSEETYEQYF
>once|TRBD2|TRBJ2-7|TRBV5-4
TGTGCCAGCAGCCCAGGGACTAGCGGGATCCGAACCTACGAGCAGTACTTC
CASSPGTSGIRTYEQYF
>-|-|TRBJ1-1|TRBV18
TGTGCCAGCCGAGGACACTTGAACACTGAAGCTTTCTTT
CASRGHLNTEAFF
>once|-|TRBJ2-7|TRBV6-6
TGTGCCAGCAGTTACGAGCCAGTCCGGGAGCAGTACTTC
CASSYEPVREQYF
>-|-|TRBJ2-1|TRBV19
TGTGCCAGTAGTATAGGATCGTTCGGCAATGAGCAGTTCTTC
CASSIGSFGNEQFF
>-|TRBD2|TRBJ2-5|TRBV11-1
TGTGCCAGCAGCTTCGGGAGGGGGGAGACCCAGTACTTC
CASSFGRGETQYF
>-|TRBD2|TRBJ2-7|TRBV20-1
TGCAGTGGGGGGAGGGCCGACGAGCAGTACTTC
CSGGRADEQYF
>-|-|TRBJ1-5|TRBV28
TGTGCCAGCAGTTTACAGGGTGGGTGGGGCAATCAGCCCCAGCATTTT
CASSLQGGWGNQPQHF
>-|-|TRBJ2-7|TRBV20-1
TGCAGCTCTTACCGTTACGAGCAGTACTTC
CSSYRYEQYF
>-|-|TRBJ2-7|TRBV10-2
TGCGCCAGCAGTGAGTCTCGCGTGAGCTACGAGCAGTACTTC
CASSESRVSYEQYF
>-|TRBD1|TRBJ2-7|TRBV5-1
TGCGCCAGCAGCTTGCTCGGACAGGGACCCCACGAGCAGTACTTC
CASSLLGQGPHEQYF
>-|-|TRBJ2-7|TRBV5-6
TGTGCCAGCAGCTTCCGGGCGAGGAACGAGCAGTACTTC
CASSFRARNEQYF
>-|TRBD1|TRBJ1-2|TRBV29-1
TGCAGCGTTCGCCGGGACAGGATAGGCTACACCTTC
CSVRRDRIGYTF
>-|-|TRBJ2-5|TRBV4-1
TGCGCCAGCAGCCAAGGGGGACAAGAGACCCAGTACTTC
CASSQGGQETQYF
>-|-|TRBJ2-1|TRBV9
TGTGCCAGCAGCGTTCAGTTGGGCGAGCAGTTCTTC
CASSVQLGEQFF
>-|-|TRBJ1-5|TRBV18
TGTGCCAGCTCACACGACCCAAATAGCAATCAGCCCCAGCATTTT
CASSHDPNSNQPQHF
>once|-|TRBJ2-7|TRBV28
TGTGCCAGTTGGGGTTCCTACGAGCAGTACTTC
CASWGSYEQYF
>-|-|TRBJ2-1|TRBV7-7
TGTGCCAGCAGCCTAGCAGCGGCGCCTTCCTACAATGAGCAGTTCTTC
CASSLAAAPSYNEQFF
>-|TRBD2|TRBJ2-7|TRBV5-1
TGCGCCAGCAGCTTGGCATTAGCGGGAGACCCCACCTACGAGCAGTACTTC
CASSLALAGDPTYEQYF
>-|-|TRBJ2-7|TRBV5-6
TGTGCCAGCAGCTTTGTGAGCTCCTACGAGCAGTACTTC
CASSFVSSYEQYF
>-|TRBD1|TRBJ1-3|TRBV18
TGTGCCAGCTCACCGGGACAGGCCTCCTCTGGAAACACCATATATTTT
CASSPGQASSGNTIYF
>-|TRBD1|TRBJ1-4|TRBV28
TGTGCCAGCAGATGGGACAGGGGTCGAGAAAAACTGTTTTTT
CASRWDRGREKLFF
>-|-|TRBJ2-5|TRBV11-2
TGTGCCAGCAGCTTGGGAGGGGGAGAGACCCAGTACTTC
CASSLGGGETQYF
>-|-|TRBJ1-5|TRBV27
TGTGCCAGCAGTTCCCGATGGACCAGCAATCAGCCCCAGCATTTT
CASSSRWTSNQPQHF
>-|-|TRBJ2-3|TRBV5-1
TGCGCCAGCAGCTTGGGAGCCAGGGAGAGCACAGATACGCAGTATTTT
CASSLGARESTDTQYF
>-|-|TRBJ1-1|TRBV5-6
TGTGCCAGCAGCTTTTTCCCCGATGGGGACACTGAAGCTTTCTTT
CASSFFPDGDTEAFF